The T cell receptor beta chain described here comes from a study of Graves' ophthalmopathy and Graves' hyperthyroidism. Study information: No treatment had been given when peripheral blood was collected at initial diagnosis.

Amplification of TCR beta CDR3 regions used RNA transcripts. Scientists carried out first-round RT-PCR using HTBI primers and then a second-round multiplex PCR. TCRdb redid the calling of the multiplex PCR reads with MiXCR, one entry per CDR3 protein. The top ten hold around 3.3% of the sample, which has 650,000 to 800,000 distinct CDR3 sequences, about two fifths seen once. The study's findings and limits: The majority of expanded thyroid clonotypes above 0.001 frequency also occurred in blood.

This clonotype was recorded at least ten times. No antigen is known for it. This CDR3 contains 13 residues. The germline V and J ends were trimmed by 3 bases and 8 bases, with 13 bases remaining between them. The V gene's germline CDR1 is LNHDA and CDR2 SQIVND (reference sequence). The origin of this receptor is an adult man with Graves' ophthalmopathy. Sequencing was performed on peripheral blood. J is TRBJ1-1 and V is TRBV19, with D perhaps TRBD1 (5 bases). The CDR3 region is CASSMEGGAEAFF. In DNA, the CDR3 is TGTGCCAGTAGTATGGAGGGTGGGGCCGAAGCTTTCTTT.